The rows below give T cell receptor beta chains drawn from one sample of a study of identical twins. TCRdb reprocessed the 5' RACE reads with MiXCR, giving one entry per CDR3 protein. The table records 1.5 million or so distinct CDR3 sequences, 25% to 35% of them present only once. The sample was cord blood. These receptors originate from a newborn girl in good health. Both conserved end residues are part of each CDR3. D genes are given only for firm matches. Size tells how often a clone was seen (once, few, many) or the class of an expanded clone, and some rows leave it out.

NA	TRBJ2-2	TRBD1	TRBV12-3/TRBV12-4	TGTGCCAGCACCCTCGGACAGGGGAGAACGAACACCGGGGAGCTGTTTTTT	CASTLGQGRTNTGELFF
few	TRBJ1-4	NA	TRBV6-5	TGTGCCAGCAGGAGTCCGACCTACGAAAAACTGTTTTTT	CASRSPTYEKLFF
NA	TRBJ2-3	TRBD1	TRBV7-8	TGTGCCAGCAGCTTAGATGAGGGGGCCCGGCGGGATACGCAGTATTTT	CASSLDEGARRDTQYF
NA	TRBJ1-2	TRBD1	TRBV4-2	TGTGCCAGCAGCCAAGATGAAGGACAGGGGATCTATGGCTACACCTTC	CASSQDEGQGIYGYTF
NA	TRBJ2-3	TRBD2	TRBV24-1	TGTGCCACCAGTGATTCCTCGACTAGCCCCTTCACAGATACGCAGTATTTT	CATSDSSTSPFTDTQYF
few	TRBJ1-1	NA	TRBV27	TGTGCCAGCAGTCCACCTCTTGGGGGAGGTGAAGCTTTCTTT	CASSPPLGGGEAFF
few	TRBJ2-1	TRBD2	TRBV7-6	TGTGCCAGCAGTCACATAACTGGGACTAGCGGGGGGATGGTGCAGTTCTTC	CASSHITGTSGGMVQFF
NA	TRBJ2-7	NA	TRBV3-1	TGTGCCAGCAGCCAAGTAGCAGGGGCGCTCTACGAGCAGTACTTC	CASSQVAGALYEQYF
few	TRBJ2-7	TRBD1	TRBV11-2	TGTGCCAGCAGCTCCTTATCAGGGGGTTACGAGCAGTACTTC	CASSSLSGGYEQYF
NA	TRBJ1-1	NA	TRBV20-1	TGCAGTGCCAGACTAGGGGGCACTGAAGCTTTCTTT	CSARLGGTEAFF
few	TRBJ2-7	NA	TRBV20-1	TGCAGTGCGCACAGGCATACCTACGAGCAGTACTTC	CSAHRHTYEQYF
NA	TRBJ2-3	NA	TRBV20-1	TGCAGTGCTAGAGTGGGCCTTGGGTGGGGGGTCCCAGATACGCAGTATTTT	CSARVGLGWGVPDTQYF
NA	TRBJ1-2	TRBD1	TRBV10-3	TGTGCCATCAGTGCAGGGGGTAACTATGGCTACACCTTC	CAISAGGNYGYTF
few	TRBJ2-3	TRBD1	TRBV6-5	TGTGCCAGCAGTTACTCGGGACAGACTAGCACAGATACGCAGTATTTT	CASSYSGQTSTDTQYF
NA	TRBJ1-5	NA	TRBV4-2	TGTGCCAGCAGCCAAGAGGGAGGGGGGTATCAGCCCCAGCATTTT	CASSQEGGGYQPQHF
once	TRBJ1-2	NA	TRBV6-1	TGTGCCAGCTCGAAGGGTTATGGCGACACCTTC	CASSKGYGDTF
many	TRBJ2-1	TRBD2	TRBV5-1	TGTGCCAGCAGCTTAATAGCGGGGGGGTCCTACAATGAGCAGTTCTTC	CASSLIAGGSYNEQFF
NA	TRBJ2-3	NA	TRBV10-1	TGCGCCAGCAGTGACCCAGGGAGGACAGATACGCAGTATTTT	CASSDPGRTDTQYF
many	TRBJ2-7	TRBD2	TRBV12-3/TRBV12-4	TGTGCCAGCAGCTCTAGCGGGGGCCTCCCCTACTACGAGCAGTACTTC	CASSSSGGLPYYEQYF
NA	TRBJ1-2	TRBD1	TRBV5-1	TGCGCCAGCAGCTTACAGGGGGCCGACGGCTACACCTTC	CASSLQGADGYTF
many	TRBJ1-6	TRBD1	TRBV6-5	TGTGCCAGCAGTTACGGACAGGGGTATAATTCACCCCTCCACTTT	CASSYGQGYNSPLHF
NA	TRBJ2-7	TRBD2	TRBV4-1	TGCGCCAGCAGCCATTCCCTTGGACTAGCCCTAGAGGGAAGCTCCTACGAGCAGTACTTC	CASSHSLGLALEGSSYEQYF
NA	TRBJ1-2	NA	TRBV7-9	TGTGCCAGCAGCCGACCCGGACGGGATGGCTACACCTTC	CASSRPGRDGYTF
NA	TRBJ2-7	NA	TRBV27	TGTGCCAGCAGACTCACCCCGGGCCACTACGAGCAGTACTTC	CASRLTPGHYEQYF
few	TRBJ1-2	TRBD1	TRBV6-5	TGTGCCAGCAATCCCGGGACAGGGGCTAACTATGGCTACACCTTC	CASNPGTGANYGYTF
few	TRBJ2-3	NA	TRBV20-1	TGCAGTGCTAGGGAGCTGACTAGCACAGATACGCAGTATTTT	CSARELTSTDTQYF
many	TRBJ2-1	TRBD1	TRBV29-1	TGCAGCGTTGTTGGGGACAGACTCAATGAGCAGTTCTTC	CSVVGDRLNEQFF
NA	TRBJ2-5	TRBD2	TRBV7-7	TGTGCTAGCAGCTTAGGCCCACTAGCGGGATATCTCATGACGGAGACCCAGTACTTC	CASSLGPLAGYLMTETQYF
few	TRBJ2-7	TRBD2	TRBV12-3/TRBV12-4	TGTGCCAGCAGCTTCCAGACTAGCGGGGGGCTCAAGGAGCAGTACTTC	CASSFQTSGGLKEQYF
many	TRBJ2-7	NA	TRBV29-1	TGCAGCGTTCAGGGGGGATCCTACGAGCAGTACTTC	CSVQGGSYEQYF
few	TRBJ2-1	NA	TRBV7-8	TGTGCCAGCAGCTTAGTTGTGGGGGCCCCCAGATACAATGAGCAGTTCTTC	CASSLVVGAPRYNEQFF
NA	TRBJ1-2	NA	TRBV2	TGTGCCTCGGGTGACAGCGCCTACTATGGCTACACCTTC	CASGDSAYYGYTF
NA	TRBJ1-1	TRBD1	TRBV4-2	TGTGCCAGCAGCCAAGCTCCGACAGGGGTGAACACTGAAGCTTTCTTT	CASSQAPTGVNTEAFF
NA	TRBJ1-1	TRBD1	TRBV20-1	TGCAGTGCTCCCCGGTGGACAGGTTCTGAAGCTTTCTTT	CSAPRWTGSEAFF
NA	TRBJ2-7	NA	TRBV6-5	TGTGCCAGCAGTTATCACGCGTCGGGAAACGAGCAGTACTTC	CASSYHASGNEQYF
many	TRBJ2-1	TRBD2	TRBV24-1	TGTGCCACCAGTGATCCCGAGCGGGGGAATGAGCAGTTCTTC	CATSDPERGNEQFF
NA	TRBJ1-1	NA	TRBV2	TGTGCCAGCAGGGGACTCTACCTGGGGGACACTGAAGCTTTCTTT	CASRGLYLGDTEAFF
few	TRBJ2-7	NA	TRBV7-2	TGTGCCAGCAGCCCCACGGGACGCCCGGGACACGAGCAGTACTTC	CASSPTGRPGHEQYF
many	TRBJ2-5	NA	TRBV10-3	TGTGCCATCAGTGAGTCTAAGCGGAGCCAAGAGACCCAGTACTTC	CAISESKRSQETQYF
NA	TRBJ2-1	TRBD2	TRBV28	TGTGCCAGCAGTTCTGTCACTAGCGGGGAATACAATGAGCAGTTCTTC	CASSSVTSGEYNEQFF
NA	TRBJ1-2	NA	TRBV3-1	TGTGCCAGCAGCCCATCGTGGCGGGAAGGGGGCTACACCTTC	CASSPSWREGGYTF
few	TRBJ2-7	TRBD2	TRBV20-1	TGCAGCGGGGGGATCTACAATGAGCAGTACTTC	CSGGIYNEQYF
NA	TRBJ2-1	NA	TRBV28	TGTGCCAGCAGTTTTCAGGGCCCCCTAGGTGAGCAGTTCTTC	CASSFQGPLGEQFF
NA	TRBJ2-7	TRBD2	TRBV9	TGTGCCAGCAGCGTAGTTACTAGCGGGAGGGCCCGTTCCTACAATGAGCAGTACTTC	CASSVVTSGRARSYNEQYF
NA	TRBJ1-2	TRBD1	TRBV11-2	TGTGCCAGCGGCCAGACAGGGGAGGATGGCTACACCTTC	CASGQTGEDGYTF
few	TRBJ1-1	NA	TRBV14	TGTGCCAGCAGCCAAGATCTGGGTCAGTTGAACACTGAAGCTTTCTTT	CASSQDLGQLNTEAFF
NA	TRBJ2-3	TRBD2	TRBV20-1	TGCAGTGCTAGACCGGGACTAGGAGGAGATACGCAGTATTTT	CSARPGLGGDTQYF